This paragraph reports one TCR beta chain. The method was immunoSEQ multiplex PCR; TCRdb's version includes in-frame clones alone and lacks a portion of them. Here the sample spans around 75,000 clones, roughly 90% being singletons. This record belongs to a study of T cell changes during pregnancy in multiple sclerosis. Germline assignment: CDR1 SGHRS and CDR2 YFSETQ. The CDR3 sequence is 14 residues long. Trimming stripped 1 base from V and 4 bases from J, with 12 bases between. This sequence was found in a female donor in good health, enrolled as a control in a pregnancy study. Sequenced material: peripheral blood, taken in the first trimester of pregnancy. The chain is built from TRBV5-1 and TRBJ2-7; perhaps TRBD2 as D (6 bases). The CDR3 loop reads CASSLSGGWYEQYF. In DNA, the CDR3 is TGCGCCAGCAGCTTGTCAGGAGGGTGGTACGAGCAGTACTTC. Together with reference TRBV5-1 and TRBJ2-7, the CDR3 gives the full variable domain: KAGVTQTPRYLIKTRGQQVTLSCSPISGHRSVSWYQQTPGQGLQFLFEYFSETQRNKGNFPGRFSGRQFSNSRSEMNVSTLELGDSALYLCASSLSGGWYEQYFGPGTRLTVT.